The 2 T cell receptor beta chains given below trace back to one sample, sequenced in a study of blood T cells in healthy people across ages (dated by TCRdb to about 2015). Library preparation used 5' RACE. Data came from an Illumina HiSeq 2500. A second PCR of roughly 6 to 12 cycles was performed with a sample-barcoded 5' primer and a J-beta primer mix. Clones were called with MiXCR by TCRdb after fastp trimmed the public reads at Q25, and only in-frame beta chains were retained. Each entry is one CDR3 protein sequence, shown with its most common DNA and genes. The sample records 650,000 to 900,000 distinct CDR3 sequences, roughly 60% of which are singletons. The ten biggest clones cover roughly 25% of the sample. Sequenced sample: blood. These receptors all stem from a young man in good health.

The rearrangement links TRBV10-3 to TRBJ2-6, with D possibly being TRBD2 (7 bases). From germline, CDR1 is ENHRY and CDR2 SYGVKD. CDR3 length: 18 residues. Trimming cost V 6 bases and J 0 bases, with 18 bases left between them. The CDR3 is CAISPGEGRSSGANVLTF. The CDR3 DNA reads TGTGCCATCAGCCCAGGGGAGGGCCGGAGCTCTGGGGCCAACGTCCTGACTTTC.

The chain recombines TRBV12-3 or TRBV12-4 with TRBJ2-1, with TRBD1 matching 12 bases. The CDR3 sequence is 16 residues long. V shed 3 bases and J 9 bases; nucleotides not matched to a gene: 9. The CDR3 protein is CASSLGTGGTSAEQFF. The CDR3 coding sequence is TGTGCCAGCAGTTTGGGGACAGGGGGCACTAGCGCTGAGCAGTTCTTC.